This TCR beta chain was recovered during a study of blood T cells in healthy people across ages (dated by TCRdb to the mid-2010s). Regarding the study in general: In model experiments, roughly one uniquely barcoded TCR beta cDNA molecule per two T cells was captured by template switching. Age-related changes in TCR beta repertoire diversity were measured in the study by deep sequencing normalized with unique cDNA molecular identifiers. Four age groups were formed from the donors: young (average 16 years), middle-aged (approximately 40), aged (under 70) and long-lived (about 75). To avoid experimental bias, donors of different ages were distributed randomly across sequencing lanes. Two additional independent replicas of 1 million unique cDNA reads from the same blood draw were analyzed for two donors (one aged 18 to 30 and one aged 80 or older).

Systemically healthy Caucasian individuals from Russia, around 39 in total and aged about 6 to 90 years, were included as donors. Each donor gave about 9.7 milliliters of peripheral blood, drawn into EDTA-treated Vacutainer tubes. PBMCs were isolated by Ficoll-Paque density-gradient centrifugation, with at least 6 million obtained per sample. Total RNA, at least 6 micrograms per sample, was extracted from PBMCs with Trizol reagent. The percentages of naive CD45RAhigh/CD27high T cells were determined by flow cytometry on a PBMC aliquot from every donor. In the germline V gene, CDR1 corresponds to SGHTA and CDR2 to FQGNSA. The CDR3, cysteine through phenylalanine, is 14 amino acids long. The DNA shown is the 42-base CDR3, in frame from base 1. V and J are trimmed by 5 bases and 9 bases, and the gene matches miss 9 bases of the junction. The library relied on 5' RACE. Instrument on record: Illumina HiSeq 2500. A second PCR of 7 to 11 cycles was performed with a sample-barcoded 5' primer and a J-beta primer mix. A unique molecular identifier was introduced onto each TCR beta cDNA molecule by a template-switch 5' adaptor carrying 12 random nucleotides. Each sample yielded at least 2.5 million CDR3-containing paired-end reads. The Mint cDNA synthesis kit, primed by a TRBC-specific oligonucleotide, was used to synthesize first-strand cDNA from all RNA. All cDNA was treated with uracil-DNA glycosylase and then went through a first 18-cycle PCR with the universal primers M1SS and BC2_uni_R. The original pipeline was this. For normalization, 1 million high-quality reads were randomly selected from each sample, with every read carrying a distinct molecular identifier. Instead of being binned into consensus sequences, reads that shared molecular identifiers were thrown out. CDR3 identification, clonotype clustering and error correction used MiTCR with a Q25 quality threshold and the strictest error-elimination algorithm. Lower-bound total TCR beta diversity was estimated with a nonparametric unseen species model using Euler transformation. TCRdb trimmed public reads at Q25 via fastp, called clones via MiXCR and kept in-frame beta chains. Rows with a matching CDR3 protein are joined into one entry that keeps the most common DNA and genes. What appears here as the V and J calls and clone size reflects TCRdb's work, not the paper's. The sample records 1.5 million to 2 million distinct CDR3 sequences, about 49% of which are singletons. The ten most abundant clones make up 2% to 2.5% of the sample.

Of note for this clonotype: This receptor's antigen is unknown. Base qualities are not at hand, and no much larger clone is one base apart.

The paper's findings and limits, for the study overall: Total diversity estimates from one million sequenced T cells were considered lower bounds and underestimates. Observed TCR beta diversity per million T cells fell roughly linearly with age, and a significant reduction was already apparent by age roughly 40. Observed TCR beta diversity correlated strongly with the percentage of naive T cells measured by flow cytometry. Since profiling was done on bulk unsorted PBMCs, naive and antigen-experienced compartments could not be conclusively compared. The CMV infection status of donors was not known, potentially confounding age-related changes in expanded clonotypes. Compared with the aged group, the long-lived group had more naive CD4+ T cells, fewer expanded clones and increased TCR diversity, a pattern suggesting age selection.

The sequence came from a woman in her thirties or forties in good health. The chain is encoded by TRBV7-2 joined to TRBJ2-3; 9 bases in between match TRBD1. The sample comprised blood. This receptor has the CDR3 CASSKGQGLRTQYF. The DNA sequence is TGTGCCAGCAGCAAGGGACAGGGACTTCGAACGCAGTATTTT.